The next 28 T cell receptor beta chains were all read from a single sample in a study of Graves' ophthalmopathy and Graves' hyperthyroidism. The authors amplified TCR beta CDR3 regions from RNA transcripts. RT-PCR was first run with HTBI primers, then multiplex PCR in a second round. TCRdb used MiXCR to reprocess the multiplex PCR reads, holding one entry per CDR3 protein. The data show around 170,000 distinct CDR3 sequences, over 35% seen once. Sequencing was performed on peripheral blood. The receptor set was obtained from a woman between 35 and 50 years old with Graves' ophthalmopathy.

The gene calls are TRBV9 and TRBJ2-7; D not resolved. V was cut by 0 bases and J by 6 bases, with 10 bases left in between. The CDR3 extends over 13 amino acids. The germline gives CDR1 SGDLS, CDR2 YYNGEE. CDR3 coding DNA: TGTGCCAGCAGCGTAGGTGGCGGACGCGAGCAGTACTTC. It specifies CASSVGGGREQYF.

In this sample, this clonotype turned up many times. V usage is TRBV6-2 or TRBV6-3 and J usage is TRBJ2-2, with 8 bases matching TRBD1. CDR1 and CDR2 (germline): MNHEY, SVGEGT. This CDR3 spans 18 amino acids. V lost 2 bases, J lost 8 bases, and 16 bases stayed unmatched. The CDR3 spells CASSYPDRGPSMSGELFF. The CDR3 nucleotides are TGTGCCAGCAGTTACCCCGACAGGGGACCCTCTATGTCAGGGGAGCTGTTTTTT.

The V gene is TRBV6-1, the J gene TRBJ1-5; D unclear. The V and J ends lost 2 bases and 4 bases respectively, with 6 bases between them. The CDR3 covers 13 residues. Germline lookup yields CDR1 MNHNS and CDR2 SASEGT. Here the CDR3 reads CASSERENQPQHF. The CDR3 DNA follows: TGTGCCAGCAGTGAAAGGGAGAATCAGCCCCAGCATTTT.

This clonotype was counted ten times or more. The conserved phenylalanine or tryptophan normally closing the CDR3 is absent here, so this likely arose from a read error. This chain links TRBV5-1 with TRBJ1-1, with D perhaps matching TRBD1 (5 bases). This CDR3 spans 14 amino acids. Germline V gene sequence: CDR1 SGHRS, CDR2 YFSETQ. Trimming removed 6 bases from V and 1 base from J, with 13 bases in between. CDR3 sequence reads: CASTPGAGNTEAFL. The CDR3, as DNA: TGCGCCAGCACTCCCGGGGCAGGGAACACTGAAGCTTTCCTT.

This clonotype was counted many times. The chain joins TRBV12-3 or TRBV12-4 to TRBJ1-1; tentatively, D is TRBD1 (6 bases). V gave up 6 bases and J gave up 8 bases, with 13 bases separating them. The CDR3 has 12 residues. The CDR3 DNA is TGTGCCAGCAGAATAACAGGGACCGAAGCTTTCTTT. Translation gives CASRITGTEAFF.

V gene TRBV4-3 combines with J gene TRBJ1-3, with D maybe TRBD1 (6 bases). V was trimmed by 0 bases and J by 2 bases, leaving 11 bases between them. From germline, CDR1 is LGHNA and CDR2 YSLEER. The CDR3 has 16 amino acids. The CDR3 nucleotides are TGCGCCAGCAGCCAAGATTGGACAGTAGCTGGAAACACCATATATTTT. Translated: CASSQDWTVAGNTIYF.

This clonotype has at least ten counts. V gene TRBV27 combines with J gene TRBJ1-5; no firm D call. Germline CDR1 and CDR2: MNHEY and SMNVEV (reference sequence). The V and J ends lost 6 bases and 2 bases respectively, with 11 bases between them. CDR3 length: 14 residues. The CDR3 nucleotides read TGTGCCAGCAGGAAGGGAGACGGCAATCAGCCCCAGCATTTT. Amino acids: CASRKGDGNQPQHF.

The J gene is TRBJ1-1, the V gene TRBV19; D unresolved. V lost 6 bases and J 7 bases, leaving 15 bases between the germline ends. The CDR3 runs 13 residues. Germline V gene data show CDR1 as LNHDA and CDR2 as SQIVND (reference sequence). CDR3 DNA: TGTGCCAGTAGCGGCACCATCAAAGATGAAGCTTTCTTT. Protein product: CASSGTIKDEAFF.

This chain links TRBV11-2 with TRBJ1-2; D is perhaps TRBD1 (5 bases). This CDR3 has 16 amino acids. With 0 bases removed from V and 2 bases from J, the gap between germline ends came to 13 bases. Germline V gives CDR1 SGHAT, CDR2 FQNNGV. CDR3 sequence (DNA): TGTGCCAGCAGCTTAGATCGTGGGGGATCGAACTATGGCTACACCTTC. Amino acid sequence: CASSLDRGGSNYGYTF.

There are many counts of this clonotype. The CDR3 end shows no conserved phenylalanine or tryptophan, and so a read error is likely. The V gene is TRBV5-6, the J gene TRBJ1-2; D remains ambiguous. Trimming pared 0 bases from V and 8 bases from J, leaving 11 bases between. CDR3 length: 13 residues. Germline-derived CDR1 and CDR2 are SGHDT and YYEEEE. The CDR3 here is CASSLASAGGYTS. In DNA form, the CDR3 reads TGTGCCAGCAGCTTGGCCAGTGCCGGCGGCTACACCTCC.

J is TRBJ1-2 and V is TRBV19; D possibly corresponds to TRBD1 (5 bases). Germline V gene data show CDR1 as LNHDA and CDR2 as SQIVND (reference sequence). Trimming removed 4 bases from V and 7 bases from J, with 19 bases in between. This CDR3 is built from 15 residues. This CDR3 reads CASSTTYGGEGGYTF. CDR3 sequence (DNA): TGTGCCAGTAGTACTACCTACGGAGGGGAAGGTGGCTACACCTTC.

The rearrangement uses TRBV6-1 and TRBJ1-3; TRBD1 is a possible D gene (5 bases). CDR3 length: 13 amino acids. Germline-derived CDR1 and CDR2 are MNHNS and SASEGT. The V and J ends lost 5 bases and 3 bases respectively, with 8 bases between them. The CDR3 reads CASSRGIGNTIYF. CDR3 nucleotide sequence: TGTGCCAGCAGTCGGGGCATTGGAAACACCATATATTTT.

This clonotype was recorded at least ten times. The chain is built from TRBV6-1 and TRBJ2-5; D is unresolved. The V and J ends lost 5 bases and 2 bases respectively, with 6 bases between them. Germline V gene sequence: CDR1 MNHNS, CDR2 SASEGT. The CDR3 contains 12 residues. The CDR3 nucleotides read TGTGCCAGCAGTAACGAACAAGAGACCCAGTACTTC. Amino acid sequence: CASSNEQETQYF.

This clonotype was seen at least ten times. The V and J genes are TRBV18 and TRBJ1-1, with TRBD1 as a possible D gene (5 bases). This CDR3 is 13 amino acids long. From germline, CDR1 is KGHSH and CDR2 LQKENI. V shed 3 bases and J shed 8 bases, with 13 bases lying between them. CDR3 protein: CASSPGHGREAFF. CDR3 nucleotide sequence: TGTGCCAGCTCACCTGGACACGGCCGGGAAGCTTTCTTT.

This clonotype was seen a single time. The rearrangement joins TRBV6-2 or TRBV6-3 to TRBJ1-1; D is undetermined. V dropped 0 bases and J dropped 1 base, with 18 bases sitting between them. The germline V gene has CDR1 MNHEY and CDR2 SVGEGT. This CDR3 has 18 amino acids. The CDR3: CASSYSGFGVDGNTEAFF. The CDR3 DNA reads as TGTGCCAGCAGTTACTCGGGGTTTGGGGTTGACGGGAACACTGAAGCTTTCTTT.

This clonotype has a count of ten or more. The junction departs from germline at one end; a sequencing error may be responsible. V and J are TRBV10-3 and TRBJ2-3; 12 nucleotides align to TRBD2. The CDR3 is 14 residues long. CDR1 and CDR2 from the germline V gene are ENHRY and SYGVKD. In DNA, the CDR3 is TGTGCCATCAATGAGCTACTAGCGGGAGGTACGCAGTATTTT. Residues: CAINELLAGGTQYF.

This clonotype was seen at least ten times. This chain uses TRBV19 with TRBJ2-7, with unresolved D. CDR3 size: 13 residues. Trimming removed 4 bases from V and 3 bases from J, with 10 bases in between. Germline assignment: CDR1 LNHDA and CDR2 SQIVND (reference sequence). In DNA form, the CDR3 reads TGTGCCAGTAGTAATGCAGATTTCTACGAGCAGTACTTC. The encoded protein is CASSNADFYEQYF.

This clonotype was picked up many times. The chain carries TRBV7-9 and TRBJ2-7, with a possible D match to TRBD1 (6 bases). The germline gives CDR1 SEHNR, CDR2 FQNEAQ (reference sequence). Trimming stripped 8 bases from V and 1 base from J, with 9 bases between. CDR3 length: 12 amino acids. CDR3 nucleotide sequence: TGTGCCAGCGGGGGCGGATCCTACGAGCAGTACTTC. Encoded protein: CASGGGSYEQYF.

This clonotype was observed at least ten times. The chain links TRBV12-3 or TRBV12-4 to TRBJ2-5; 7 bases are shared with TRBD1. CDR3 length: 14 residues. V lost 5 bases to trimming and J lost 2 bases; unmatched junction nucleotides: 5. The CDR3 nucleotides read TGTGCCAGCAGTGGACAGGCCACGCAAGAGACCCAGTACTTC. Protein: CASSGQATQETQYF.

Ten or more counts support this clonotype. The chain combines TRBV7-2 with TRBJ2-7, with 12 bases fitting TRBD2. The junction had 8 bases not matched to a gene; V was cut back by 5 bases and J by 6 bases. The CDR3 is made up of 15 amino acids. CDR1 and CDR2 from the germline V gene are SGHTA and FQGNSA. Here the CDR3 reads CASSLRTSGTPEQYF. The DNA for the CDR3 is TGTGCCAGCAGCCTACGGACTAGCGGGACCCCCGAGCAGTACTTC.

This clonotype was seen at least ten times. The chain joins TRBV2 to TRBJ1-5; TRBD1 matches at 8 bases. The germline V gene encodes CDR1 SNHLY and CDR2 FYNNEI. This CDR3 is 14 amino acids long. V was clipped by 6 bases and J by 5 bases; unmatched bases: 6. The CDR3 region is CASRGQGQDQPQHF. In DNA form, the CDR3 reads TGTGCCAGCAGAGGACAGGGCCAAGATCAGCCCCAGCATTTT.

This clonotype has at least ten counts. This chain connects TRBV20-1 to TRBJ1-1; 8 bases align to TRBD1. CDR3 size: 13 residues. Per germline, CDR1 DFQATT and CDR2 SNEGSKA (reference sequence). V lost 5 bases to trimming and J lost 1 base; unmatched junction nucleotides: 3. CDR3 nucleotides: TGCAGTGCTCCAGGACAGGGGAACACTGAAGCTTTCTTT. Translation: CSAPGQGNTEAFF.

The chain uses TRBV24-1 and TRBJ2-2, with TRBD1 matching 9 bases. CDR1 and CDR2 from the germline V gene are KGHDR and SFDVKD. The length of the CDR3 is 14 residues. The J segment lost 11 bases and the V segment lost 4 bases, leaving 7 bases of the junction unmatched. The CDR3 sequence is CATSDARDRVELFF. CDR3 nucleotides: TGTGCCACCAGTGACGCGAGGGACAGGGTAGAGCTGTTTTTT.

This clonotype was observed a few times. This sequence joins TRBV2 and TRBJ1-1; D remains ambiguous. The CDR3 has 13 amino acids. CDR1 is SNHLY, CDR2 FYNNEI, per germline. Trimming removed 8 bases at V and 1 base at J, with 11 bases between. The CDR3 spells CASRKLQNTEAFF. For the CDR3, the DNA is TGTGCCAGCCGGAAACTTCAGAACACTGAAGCTTTCTTT.

This clonotype has a count of ten or more. This chain connects TRBV7-2 to TRBJ1-5; D is uncertain. The V gene's germline CDR1 is SGHTA and CDR2 FQGNSA. The length of the CDR3 is 13 residues. Trimming cost V 0 bases and J 7 bases, with 7 bases left between them. In DNA, the CDR3 is TGTGCCAGCAGCTTAGCAGGGTCCCAGCCCCAGCATTTT. It translates to CASSLAGSQPQHF.

This chain uses TRBV19 with TRBJ1-1; D is unclear. Germline V CDR1 and CDR2: LNHDA, SQIVND (reference sequence). The CDR3 is made up of 14 amino acids. The ends were cut back, 4 bases at V and 1 base at J, with 10 bases in the middle. CDR3 in DNA: TGTGCCAGTAGTACCTCATTGGGGAACACTGAAGCTTTCTTT. It yields the protein CASSTSLGNTEAFF.

This clonotype has at least ten counts. The J gene is TRBJ1-1, the V gene TRBV10-3, with D hard to call. Germline lookup yields CDR1 ENHRY and CDR2 SYGVKD. V shed 4 bases and J shed 3 bases, with 9 bases lying between them. There are 13 residues in the CDR3. The CDR3 bases are TGTGCCATCAGTGCCCGGGAAGACACTGAAGCTTTCTTT. This encodes CAISAREDTEAFF.

This clonotype was picked up many times. The rearrangement joins TRBV4-3 to TRBJ2-7; TRBD2 matches at 8 bases. The CDR3 is 15 amino acids. V gave up 0 bases and J gave up 2 bases; unmatched junction bases: 3. The germline gives CDR1 LGHNA, CDR2 YSLEER. The CDR3 DNA reads TGCGCCAGCAGCCAAGACCACGGGGGGGCCTACGAGCAGTACTTC. Its protein is CASSQDHGGAYEQYF.